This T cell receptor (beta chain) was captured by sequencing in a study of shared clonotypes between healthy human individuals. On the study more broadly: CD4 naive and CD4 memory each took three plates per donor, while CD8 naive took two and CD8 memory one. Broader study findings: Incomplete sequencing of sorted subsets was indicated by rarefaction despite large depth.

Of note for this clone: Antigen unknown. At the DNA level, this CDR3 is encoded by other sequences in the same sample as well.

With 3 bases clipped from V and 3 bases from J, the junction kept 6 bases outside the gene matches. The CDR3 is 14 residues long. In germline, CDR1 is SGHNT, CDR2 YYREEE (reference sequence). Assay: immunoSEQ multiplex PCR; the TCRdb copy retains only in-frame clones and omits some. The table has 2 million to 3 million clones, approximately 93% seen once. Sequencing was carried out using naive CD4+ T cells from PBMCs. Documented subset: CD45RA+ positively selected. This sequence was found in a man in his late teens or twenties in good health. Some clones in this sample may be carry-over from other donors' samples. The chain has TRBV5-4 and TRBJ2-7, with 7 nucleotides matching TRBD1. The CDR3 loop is CASSSPGQIYEQYF. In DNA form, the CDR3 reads TGTGCCAGCAGCTCCCCGGGACAGATCTACGAGCAGTACTTC. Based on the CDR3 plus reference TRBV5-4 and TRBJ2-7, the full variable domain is ETGVTQSPTHLIKTRGQQVTLRCSSQSGHNTVSWYQQALGQGPQFIFQYYREEENGRGNFPPRFSGLQFPNYSSELNVNALELDDSALYLCASSSPGQIYEQYFGPGTRLTVT.